These 12 T cell receptor beta chains originate from one sample sequenced in a study of cytomegalovirus exposure and HLA in healthy donors. PCR primers comprised 60 Vbeta and 13 Jbeta primers. TCRdb's copy holds only in-frame clones and misses some; the assay was immunoSEQ multiplex PCR. The sample includes 150,000 to 200,000 clones, approximately 81% of them seen just once. Material: PBMCs. These receptors were collected from a man aged 45-60 years in good health and CMV-seronegative.

The chain is built from TRBV5-8 and TRBJ1-2, with D possibly matching TRBD1 (6 bases). V gave up 4 bases and J gave up 6 bases, with 22 bases separating them. Per the germline V gene, CDR1 is SGHTS and CDR2 is YDEGEE. The CDR3 extends over 16 amino acids. The CDR3 loop is CASSPESGGRRNGYTF. The CDR3 DNA reads TGTGCCAGCAGCCCTGAATCGGGGGGCAGGAGAAATGGCTACACCTTC.

The chain employs TRBV30 and TRBJ1-3; 7 bases fit TRBD1. Germline CDR1 is GTSNPN and CDR2 is SVGIG (reference sequence). With 2 bases clipped from V and 0 bases from J, the junction kept 4 bases outside the gene matches. The CDR3 contains 15 residues. The CDR3 sequence is CAWSRDSFSGNTIYF. The DNA for the CDR3 is TGTGCCTGGAGTCGGGACAGCTTCTCTGGAAACACCATATATTTT. The full variable domain, its missing parts supplied by reference TRBV30 and TRBJ1-3, is SQTIHQWPATLVQPVGSPLSLECTVEGTSNPNLYWYRQAAGRGLQLLFYSVGIGQISSEVPQNLSASRPQDRQFILSSKKLLLSDSGFYLCAWSRDSFSGNTIYFGEGSWLTVV.

The chain carries TRBV29-1 and TRBJ2-5; 7 bases line up with TRBD1. The J call could be wrong; TRBJ2-7 is a better fit for the DNA end. Germline V gene sequence: CDR1 SQVTM, CDR2 ANQGSEA. This CDR3 has 14 residues. CDR3 sequence (DNA): TGCAGCGTTGAATCCAGGTCAGGGGGCTACGAGCAGTACTTC. Encoded protein: CSVESRSGGYEQYF.

This clone has only one observation. This chain joins TRBV2 and TRBJ2-2; D is unclear. The CDR3 is made up of 16 amino acids. Trimming pared 1 base from V and 1 base from J, leaving 10 bases between. The germline V gene has CDR1 SNHLY and CDR2 FYNNEI. The DNA for the CDR3 is TGTGCCAGCAGTGAAGATGCAGGATTGAACACCGGGGAGCTGTTTTTT. It is translated as CASSEDAGLNTGELFF.

The V call is TRBV7-9, the J call TRBJ2-3, with D possibly being TRBD1 (6 bases). This CDR3 has 17 residues. Deletions cut 1 base from V and 2 bases from J, with 16 bases between. Germline V gene lookup returns CDR1 SEHNR and CDR2 FQNEAQ (reference sequence). CDR3 in amino acids: CASSLGTVPSFTDTQYF. For the CDR3, the DNA is TGTGCCAGCAGCTTAGGGACAGTCCCGAGCTTCACAGATACGCAGTATTTT.

CDR3: CASSLGQGSGYTF. In DNA, the CDR3 is TGTGCCAGCAGCTTGGGACAGGGGTCTGGCTACACCTTC. The chain recombines TRBV5-5 with TRBJ1-2; 8 bases agree with TRBD1. The CDR3 has 13 amino acids. CDR1 and CDR2 from the germline V gene are SGHKS and YYEKEE (reference sequence). V gave up 0 bases and J gave up 7 bases; unmatched junction bases: 2.

For the CDR3, the DNA is TGTGCCAGCAGCTTAGGGCACAACACTAACTATGGCTACACCTTC. Translating gives CASSLGHNTNYGYTF. The chain employs TRBV7-2 and TRBJ1-2, with D uncertain. Germline V lookup: CDR1 SGHTA, CDR2 FQGNSA. The CDR3 contains 15 residues. V lost 1 base, J lost 0 bases, and 9 bases lay in between.

J is TRBJ2-1 and V is TRBV11-2; D is unclear. The germline gives CDR1 SGHAT, CDR2 FQNNGV. Trimming pared 5 bases from V and 9 bases from J, leaving 11 bases between. The CDR3 runs 12 residues. This CDR3 reads CASSNSPLEQFF. The CDR3 DNA reads TGTGCCAGCAGCAATAGTCCCCTTGAGCAGTTCTTC. Variable domain in full (rest from reference TRBV11-2 and TRBJ2-1): EAGVAQSPRYKIIEKRQSVAFWCNPISGHATLYWYQQILGQGPKLLIQFQNNGVVDDSQLPKDRFSAERLKGVDSTLKIQPAKLEDSAVYLCASSNSPLEQFFGPGTRLTVL.

V and J are TRBV4-3 and TRBJ1-1, with 10 bases fitting TRBD1. Germline CDR1 LGHNA, CDR2 YSLEER. Trimming took 3 bases from V and 11 from J; bases not matched to a gene: 9. This CDR3 spans 14 amino acids. CDR3 region: CASSQTDRGERAFF. CDR3 coding DNA: TGCGCCAGCAGCCAGACGGACAGGGGGGAGCGCGCTTTCTTT.

This clone was observed a single time. The chain carries TRBV7-2 and TRBJ1-2; 7 positions agree with TRBD1. The CDR3 loop spans 16 amino acids. CDR1 is SGHTA, CDR2 FQGNSA, per germline. Trimming at V came to 3 bases and at J to 1 base, leaving 8 bases not matched to a gene. The CDR3 region is CASSFRLGQSNYGYTF. The CDR3 DNA reads TGTGCCAGCAGCTTCAGGTTGGGACAGAGTAACTATGGCTACACCTTC.

The chain employs TRBV27 and TRBJ1-6; the D is unclear. The CDR3 runs to 16 residues. The germline V gene encodes CDR1 MNHEY and CDR2 SMNVEV (reference sequence). V lost 2 bases to trimming and J lost 3 bases, with 11 bases between them. The CDR3 spells CASSLRGGGYNSPLHF. The CDR3 DNA is TGTGCCAGCAGTTTACGTGGAGGAGGCTATAATTCACCCCTCCACTTT.

CDR3 nucleotides: TGTGCCAGCAGCGGACAGGGAGGCTATGGCTACACCTTC. Translation: CASSGQGGYGYTF. V is TRBV28 and J is TRBJ1-2, with 8 bases identical to TRBD1. CDR3 length: 13 amino acids. The germline V gene encodes CDR1 MDHEN and CDR2 SYDVKM. V was pared by 6 bases and J by 4 bases, with 4 bases of the junction left unmatched.